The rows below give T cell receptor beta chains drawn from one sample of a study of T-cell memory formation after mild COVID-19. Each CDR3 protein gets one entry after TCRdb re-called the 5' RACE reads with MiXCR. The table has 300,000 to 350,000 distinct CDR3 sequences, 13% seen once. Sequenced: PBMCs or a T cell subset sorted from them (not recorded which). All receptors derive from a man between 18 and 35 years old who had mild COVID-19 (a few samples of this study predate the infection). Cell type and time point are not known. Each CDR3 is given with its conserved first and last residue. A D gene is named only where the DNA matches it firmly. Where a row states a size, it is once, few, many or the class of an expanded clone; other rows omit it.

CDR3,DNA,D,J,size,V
CASSWTNQNTEAFF,TGTGCCAGCAGTTGGACGAACCAGAACACTGAAGCTTTCTTT,.,TRBJ1-1,few,TRBV6-5
CGPSQATNYGYTF,TGCGGACCAAGTCAGGCGACTAACTATGGCTACACCTTC,.,TRBJ1-2,.,TRBV20-1
CASSAWTSGGLYEQYF,TGTGCCAGCAGCGCCTGGACTAGCGGGGGGTTATACGAGCAGTACTTC,TRBD2,TRBJ2-7,few,TRBV7-8
CASSLGYGERSYNEQFF,TGCGCCAGCAGCCTAGGTTACGGGGAGAGGTCCTACAATGAGCAGTTCTTC,.,TRBJ2-1,few,TRBV5-1
CASSLQGLSGANVLTF,TGTGCCAGCAGCTTACAGGGTCTCTCTGGGGCCAACGTCCTGACTTTC,.,TRBJ2-6,.,TRBV7-2
CATEGRGTYNEQFF,TGTGCCACCGAGGGAAGGGGCACCTACAATGAGCAGTTCTTC,.,TRBJ2-1,.,TRBV24-1
CASSTPDLAEAFF,TGTGCCAGCAGCACCCCCGATTTGGCTGAAGCTTTCTTT,.,TRBJ1-1,few,TRBV5-5
CASSPLGRANTGELFF,TGTGCCAGCAGTCCTTTGGGGAGGGCGAACACCGGGGAGCTGTTTTTT,TRBD2,TRBJ2-2,few,TRBV12-3/TRBV12-4
CATSSKGGQGSYNEQFF,TGTGCCACCAGCTCCAAGGGGGGACAGGGCTCCTACAATGAGCAGTTCTTC,TRBD1,TRBJ2-1,many,TRBV15
CASSPWDSGNIQYF,TGTGCCAGCAGTCCCTGGGACAGTGGAAACATTCAGTACTTC,TRBD1,TRBJ2-4,few,TRBV12-3/TRBV12-4
CASSRQEGQPQHF,TGTGCCAGCAGCAGACAGGAAGGACAGCCCCAGCATTTT,.,TRBJ1-5,.,TRBV7-2
CASSMATGTDYGYTF,TGTGCCAGTAGTATGGCCACCGGGACTGACTATGGCTACACCTTC,.,TRBJ1-2,.,TRBV19
CASSLGGVGPILGEQFF,TGTGCCAGCAGCTTAGGCGGTGTGGGACCGATTTTAGGGGAGCAGTTCTTC,.,TRBJ2-1,few,TRBV7-9
CASTRTGPNQPQHF,TGTGCCAGCACTCGGACAGGTCCTAATCAGCCCCAGCATTTT,TRBD1,TRBJ1-5,few,TRBV6-2/TRBV6-3
CSGGEPGADTQYF,TGCAGCGGAGGTGAACCTGGGGCGGATACGCAGTATTTT,.,TRBJ2-3,many,TRBV20-1
CASSPGRTYNSPLHF,TGTGCCAGCAGCCCCGGTAGAACCTATAATTCACCCCTCCACTTT,.,TRBJ1-6,.,TRBV9
CASSLRGLSSYNEQFF,TGTGCCAGCAGCTTACGAGGACTGAGCTCCTACAATGAGCAGTTCTTC,.,TRBJ2-1,.,TRBV11-2
CASSGPGLSSYEQYF,TGTGCCAGCAGCGGACCGGGCCTTAGCTCCTACGAGCAGTACTTC,.,TRBJ2-7,few,TRBV11-2
CASSPEGGYTGELFF,TGTGCCAGCAGCCCTGAAGGGGGGTACACCGGGGAGCTGTTTTTT,.,TRBJ2-2,.,TRBV5-6
CASSPLHGDADTQYF,TGTGCCAGCAGCCCCCTACACGGAGACGCAGATACGCAGTATTTT,.,TRBJ2-3,few,TRBV11-3
CASSSRQGAGNTEAFF,TGTGCCAGCAGTTCCCGACAGGGGGCGGGGAACACTGAAGCTTTCTTT,TRBD1,TRBJ1-1,few,TRBV27
CASSTGAGGLNEQFF,TGTGCCAGCAGTACCGGGGCGGGGGGGCTTAATGAGCAGTTCTTC,TRBD2,TRBJ2-1,many,TRBV12-3/TRBV12-4
CASSQVILAGELFF,TGCGCCAGCAGCCAAGTCATTCTAGCCGGGGAGCTGTTTTTT,.,TRBJ2-2,few,TRBV4-1
CASSQEGMGNQPQHF,TGTGCCAGCAGCCAGGAGGGGATGGGCAATCAGCCCCAGCATTTT,.,TRBJ1-5,few,TRBV4-2
CASSLTQGSNSPLHF,TGTGCCAGCAGCCTAACACAGGGGTCTAATTCACCCCTCCACTTT,TRBD1,TRBJ1-6,.,TRBV12-3/TRBV12-4
CASTFGNWNTEAFF,TGTGCCAGCACCTTCGGGAATTGGAACACTGAAGCTTTCTTT,.,TRBJ1-1,few,TRBV11-2
CASSRNSLRGNTEAFF,TGTGCCAGCAGTCGCAACAGTCTCAGGGGAAACACTGAAGCTTTCTTT,.,TRBJ1-1,.,TRBV2
CASSSSGGIETQYF,TGTGCCAGCAGCTCTAGCGGGGGAATTGAGACCCAGTACTTC,TRBD2,TRBJ2-5,many,TRBV5-6
CASSGGGYSDTQYF,TGTGCCAGCAGTGGAGGGGGTTACTCGGATACGCAGTATTTT,.,TRBJ2-3,few,TRBV25-1
CASGKGGSNSPLHF,TGTGCCAGCGGAAAAGGGGGCAGTAATTCACCCCTCCACTTT,TRBD1,TRBJ1-6,many,TRBV9
CSARGLAGGADTQYF,TGCAGTGCTAGGGGACTAGCGGGGGGGGCAGATACGCAGTATTTT,TRBD2,TRBJ2-3,.,TRBV20-1
CASSYLTSYGNTIYF,TGTGCCAGCAGTTACCTGACGTCCTATGGAAACACCATATATTTT,.,TRBJ1-3,.,TRBV6-2/TRBV6-3
CASSPQEDEAFF,TGTGCCAGCTCACCACAGGAGGATGAAGCTTTCTTT,.,TRBJ1-1,.,TRBV18
CASSLTGTSESHEQFF,TGTGCCAGCAGCTTAACCGGGACTAGCGAATCCCATGAGCAGTTCTTC,TRBD2,TRBJ2-1,few,TRBV7-3
CATGAGANVLTF,TGTGCCACAGGGGCGGGGGCCAACGTCCTGACTTTC,.,TRBJ2-6,few,TRBV24-1
CASRDLGDPRNIQYF,TGTGCCAGCAGGGACCTTGGGGACCCCCGAAACATTCAGTACTTC,.,TRBJ2-4,.,TRBV6-6
CASSPRTSGDTDTQYF,TGCGCCAGCAGCCCGAGGACTAGCGGGGACACAGATACGCAGTATTTT,TRBD2,TRBJ2-3,.,TRBV4-1
CATSSRDNEQFF,TGTGCCACCAGCAGCCGGGACAATGAGCAGTTCTTC,.,TRBJ2-1,.,TRBV15